The 5 T cell receptor beta chains below come from one sample, sequenced in a study of T cells in localized non-small cell lung cancer. The table came from immunoSEQ multiplex PCR; TCRdb's copy has only in-frame clones and leaves some out. The sample consists of some 55,000 clones, approximately 82% of them appearing once. Sequences were derived from peripheral blood, sampled before any cancer treatment. The receptors shown here come from a female donor aged 60 or older with stage II squamous cell lung carcinoma.

The V and J genes are TRBV7-2 and TRBJ1-2, with 8 bases that match TRBD1. The CDR3 totals 15 residues. With V trimmed by 1 base and J by 7 bases, 8 bases remained unmatched. The V gene's germline CDR1 is SGHTA and CDR2 FQGNSA. In DNA, the CDR3 is TGTGCCAGCAGCTTAGTTCGGCAGGGGGCAAGTGGCTACACCTTC. This sequence encodes CASSLVRQGASGYTF.

A few counts support this clone. This chain links TRBV18 with TRBJ1-5; tentative D call: TRBD1 (5 bases). Germline V gene lookup returns CDR1 KGHSH and CDR2 LQKENI. The CDR3 covers 15 residues. V lost 8 bases, J lost 3 bases, and 17 bases lay in between. CDR3: CASTSGDRFNQPQHF. In DNA, the CDR3 is TGTGCCAGCACCAGCGGCGACAGATTCAATCAGCCCCAGCATTTT.

The genes are TRBV4-2 and TRBJ1-2, with 10 bases that match TRBD1. The CDR3 loop spans 15 amino acids. Germline V gene sequence: CDR1 LGHNA, CDR2 YNFKEQ. Losses at the gene ends were 3 bases for V and 2 bases for J; bases not matched to a gene: 3. The CDR3 DNA follows: TGTGCCAGCAGCCAGACAGGGGGCGCCAACTATGGCTACACCTTC. Its translation: CASSQTGGANYGYTF.

Only one count was recorded for this clone. The V call is TRBV6-5, the J call TRBJ1-2, with a tentative D call TRBD1 (6 bases). The CDR3 extends over 15 amino acids. Germline V CDR1 and CDR2: MNHEY, SVGAGI. Trimming stripped 1 base from V and 7 bases from J, with 16 bases between. This CDR3 is CASSYFRGGERGYTF. The CDR3 region has the DNA TGTGCCAGCAGTTACTTTAGGGGGGGCGAACGTGGCTACACCTTC.

For the CDR3, the DNA is TGTGCCAGCAGCACCGGGACAGCCATCACAGATACGCAGTATTTT. This encodes CASSTGTAITDTQYF. This chain connects TRBV7-3 to TRBJ2-3; 7 bases align to TRBD1. Germline CDR1 reads SGHTA; CDR2 reads FQGTGA. The CDR3 length is 15 residues. The ends lost 5 bases at V and 2 bases at J; junction bases unmatched: 7.